A single sample gave rise to the 28 T cell receptor beta chains below, sequenced in a study of brain T cells in children with intractable seizures. Time point meaning: blood from clinic visit 5 months post-surgery; TSC patient then seizure free. The assay was immunoSEQ multiplex PCR, and TCRdb's table has in-frame clones only and misses some. The data show hundreds of thousands of clones, nearly 95% seen once. The source was peripheral blood, collected 4 to 6 months after surgery. The receptors originated from a boy in the first two years of life with tuberous sclerosis and intractable seizures.

This chain uses TRBV6-5 with TRBJ1-1, with D unresolved. The CDR3 length is 14 residues. The germline V and J ends were trimmed by 10 bases and 1 base, with 16 bases remaining between them. CDR1 is MNHEY and CDR2 is SVGAGI in the germline V gene. CDR3 in DNA: TGTGCCACCAGGCGTGGCACGGGGAACACTGAAGCTTTCTTT. Residues: CATRRGTGNTEAFF.

The chain employs TRBV30 and TRBJ2-7, with 10 bases that match TRBD1. Germline values: CDR1 GTSNPN, CDR2 SVGIG (reference sequence). Trimming cost V 4 bases and J 2 bases; bases outside gene matches: 2. The CDR3 has 13 amino acids. The CDR3 region has the DNA TGTGCCTGGATGGGACAGGGGACCTACGAGCAGTACTTC. Amino acids: CAWMGQGTYEQYF.

CDR3 sequence: CASSQVRPHNTIYF. CDR3 DNA sequence: TGCGCCAGCAGTCAGGTCCGCCCGCACAACACCATATATTTT. The V and J genes are TRBV23-1 and TRBJ1-3, with unresolved D. TRBV23-1 is an ORF; its function is uncertain. The CDR3 loop spans 14 amino acids. V was pared by 3 bases and J by 7 bases, with 13 bases between.

The chain links TRBV9 to TRBJ2-7; the match to TRBD1 covers 7 bases. Germline lookup yields CDR1 SGDLS and CDR2 YYNGEE. J was trimmed by 2 bases and V by 2 bases; bases with no gene match: 7. This CDR3 contains 15 residues. Here the CDR3 DNA reads TGTGCCAGCAGCGTGGAAGGACAGGTTACCTACGAGCAGTACTTC. Amino acids: CASSVEGQVTYEQYF.

The rearrangement joins TRBV24-1 to TRBJ2-3; D might be TRBD1 or TRBD2, each matching 6 bases. The CDR3 runs to 13 residues. Per germline, CDR1 KGHDR and CDR2 SFDVKD. V was trimmed by 9 bases and J by 2 bases, leaving 11 bases between them. CDR3 loop: CATGGPYTDTQYF. In DNA, the CDR3 is TGTGCCACCGGGGGGCCCTACACAGATACGCAGTATTTT.

The chain employs TRBV7-9 and TRBJ1-5, with unresolved D. The CDR3 runs 12 residues. Germline CDR1 reads SEHNR; CDR2 reads FQNEAQ (reference sequence). The V gene lost 5 bases and the J gene lost 4 bases, with 6 bases spanning the gap. The CDR3 DNA sequence: TGTGCCAGCAGCCAAGGGAATCAGCCCCAGCATTTT. Protein: CASSQGNQPQHF.

The V gene is TRBV19, the J gene TRBJ2-1, with TRBD2 matching 11 bases. This CDR3 region has 17 residues. Germline assignment: CDR1 LNHDA and CDR2 SQIVND (reference sequence). Germline trimming cut 3 bases from V and 5 bases from J; bases unmatched to any gene: 9. The CDR3 DNA reads TGTGCCAGTAGTATGGGGTCAACTAGCGGGAGACACAATGAGCAGTTCTTC. Its protein product is CASSMGSTSGRHNEQFF.

This chain joins TRBV19 and TRBJ2-7; 7 bases are a match to TRBD1. With 5 bases clipped from V and 0 bases from J, the junction kept 4 bases outside the gene matches. Germline CDR1 LNHDA, CDR2 SQIVND (reference sequence). The CDR3 contains 14 residues. The CDR3 DNA sequence: TGTGCCAGTAGTTGGGGACAGAGCTCCTACGAGCAGTACTTC. Translation: CASSWGQSSYEQYF.

The V and J genes are TRBV5-5 and TRBJ2-7; 9 bases map to TRBD1. The germline V gene encodes CDR1 SGHKS and CDR2 YYEKEE (reference sequence). Unmatched junction bases numbered 7, after V lost 4 bases and J lost 11 bases. This CDR3 has 12 amino acids. The CDR3 DNA is TGTGCCAGCAGCCCCCGGGACAGGGAAAAGTACTTC. It translates to CASSPRDREKYF.

The chain carries TRBV4-1 and TRBJ2-7, with D possibly being TRBD2 (5 bases). The germline gives CDR1 MGHRA, CDR2 YSYEKL. V shed 1 base and J shed 8 bases, with 12 bases lying between them. The CDR3 consists of 13 residues. The CDR3 coding sequence is TGCGCCAGCAGCCAAGCGACTACCGAAAAGCAGTACTTC. Protein sequence: CASSQATTEKQYF.

The chain uses TRBV29-1 and TRBJ1-1; D remains unclear. This CDR3 region has 14 residues. With 6 bases removed from V and 0 bases from J, the gap between germline ends came to 14 bases. The germline V gene encodes CDR1 SQVTM and CDR2 ANQGSEA. The DNA for the CDR3 is TGCAGCGTCCTCCGTCCGCCGATGAACACTGAAGCTTTCTTT. As protein: CSVLRPPMNTEAFF.

This clone was seen once. The V gene is TRBV2, the J gene TRBJ1-1; the D gene is possibly TRBD1 (5 bases). The V and J ends lost 4 bases and 4 bases respectively, with 13 bases between them. Per the germline V gene, CDR1 is SNHLY and CDR2 is FYNNEI. CDR3 length equals 14 residues. The CDR3 here is CASSVSRDTTEAFF. The CDR3 DNA follows: TGTGCCAGCAGTGTCAGCAGGGATACCACTGAAGCTTTCTTT.

A single count supports this clone. The chain is built from TRBV3-1 (or the pseudogene TRBV3-2) and TRBJ2-7; D is undetermined. Germline assignment: CDR1 LGHDT and CDR2 YNNKEL (reference sequence). The CDR3 covers 14 residues. The V end was cut by 4 bases, the J end by 6 bases, with 16 bases between. CDR3 sequence reads: CASSPLFGRTEQYF. CDR3 DNA: TGTGCCAGCAGCCCATTATTCGGACGAACCGAGCAGTACTTC.

This chain links TRBV5-1 with TRBJ2-3; D perhaps matches TRBD2 (7 bases). Germline-derived CDR1 and CDR2 are SGHRS and YFSETQ. V dropped 4 bases and J dropped 5 bases, with 26 bases sitting between them. CDR3 size: 18 residues. The CDR3 bases are TGCGCCAGCAGCCTGCCCCCCAACAGGGCTGGACTAGGAGATACGCAGTATTTT. The encoded protein is CASSLPPNRAGLGDTQYF.

This chain joins TRBV29-1 and TRBJ2-5, with D perhaps matching TRBD2 (6 bases). The V gene's germline CDR1 is SQVTM and CDR2 ANQGSEA. This CDR3 region has 15 residues. Between the trimmed V and J ends, which lost 6 bases and 5 bases, there was a span of 22 bases. The CDR3 DNA follows: TGCAGCGTGGGAAGCAAGGTCCTGGAGGGGGAGACCCAGTACTTC. Encoded protein: CSVGSKVLEGETQYF.

The chain uses TRBV24-1 and TRBJ2-5; possibly TRBD1 for D (5 bases). Germline V gene data show CDR1 as KGHDR and CDR2 as SFDVKD. V was trimmed by 3 bases and J by 2 bases, leaving 12 bases between them. This CDR3 has 15 amino acids. The DNA of the CDR3 is TGTGCCACCAGTGATGGGGATGACAGTCAAGAGACCCAGTACTTC. It translates to CATSDGDDSQETQYF.

The chain couples TRBV6-1 to TRBJ1-5, with a possible D match to TRBD1 (5 bases). The CDR3 is 15 amino acids. Trimming cost V 3 bases and J 3 bases, with 12 bases left between them. The germline CDR1 and CDR2 sequences are MNHNS and SASEGT. The CDR3 protein is CASSEGTVYNQPQHF. The CDR3 DNA is TGTGCCAGCAGTGAGGGGACGGTCTACAATCAGCCCCAGCATTTT.

The chain has TRBV30 and TRBJ2-3, with TRBD2 matching over 9 bases. The V and J ends lost 2 bases and 6 bases, in that order; junction bases with no gene match: 3. Germline V gene data show CDR1 as GTSNPN and CDR2 as SVGIG (reference sequence). The CDR3 length is 13 residues. CDR3 loop: CAWSQSGRDTQYF. CDR3 DNA: TGTGCCTGGAGTCAAAGCGGGAGGGATACGCAGTATTTT.

V is TRBV29-1 and J is TRBJ2-3, with 7 bases matching TRBD1. Germline CDR1 is SQVTM and CDR2 is ANQGSEA. V gave up 2 bases and J gave up 2 bases; unmatched junction bases: 19. The CDR3 runs to 19 residues. CDR3 in DNA: TGCAGCGTTGAATGGTGGACAGACACAGGGGCACACATCACAGATACGCAGTATTTT. As protein: CSVEWWTDTGAHITDTQYF.

V is TRBV30 and J is TRBJ2-1, with 8 bases that match TRBD2. The CDR3 loop spans 14 amino acids. The V gene end was trimmed by 4 bases and the J gene end by 3 bases; junction bases not matched to a gene: 5. Germline lookup yields CDR1 GTSNPN and CDR2 SVGIG (reference sequence). Written as DNA, the CDR3 is TGTGCCTGGATCCTTAGCGGGGTCTACAATGAGCAGTTCTTC. This encodes CAWILSGVYNEQFF.

V and J are TRBV14 and TRBJ1-2; D is ambiguous. Deletions cut 4 bases from V and 7 bases from J, with 16 bases between. This CDR3 comprises 14 residues. Germline assignment: CDR1 SGHDN and CDR2 FVKESK. CDR3 protein: CASSPIGPLSGYTF. The CDR3 nucleotides read TGTGCCAGCAGCCCAATCGGGCCTCTCTCTGGCTACACCTTC.

For the CDR3, the DNA is TGTGCCACCAGTGTTGGTTATAGCAATCAGCCCCAGCATTTT. This codes for CATSVGYSNQPQHF. This chain links TRBV24-1 with TRBJ1-5; D not certain. Germline V CDR1 and CDR2: KGHDR, SFDVKD. This CDR3 is 14 amino acids long. Trimming removed 5 bases from V and 0 bases from J, with 7 bases in between.

The chain combines TRBV11-1 with TRBJ2-5, with D perhaps TRBD2 (5 bases). V dropped 8 bases and J dropped 2 bases, with 12 bases sitting between them. Germline V CDR1 and CDR2: SGHAT, FQDESV (reference sequence). The CDR3 spans 13 residues. This CDR3 is CASGRAAQETQYF. The CDR3 nucleotides read TGTGCCAGCGGACGAGCGGCTCAAGAGACCCAGTACTTC.

The chain uses TRBV28 and TRBJ2-2, with 8 bases that match TRBD2. V lost 4 bases to trimming and J lost 4 bases; unmatched junction nucleotides: 5. Germline V lookup: CDR1 MDHEN, CDR2 SYDVKM. CDR3 length: 15 residues. The CDR3 sequence is CASSYGTSRTGELFF. CDR3 coding DNA: TGTGCCAGCAGTTACGGGACTAGTCGCACCGGGGAGCTGTTTTTT.

J is TRBJ2-7 and V is TRBV6-6; 9 bases agree with TRBD2. Germline CDR1 reads MNHNY; CDR2 reads SVGAGI (reference sequence). The CDR3 covers 15 residues. J was trimmed by 5 bases and V by 0 bases; bases with no gene match: 5. CDR3 nucleotide sequence: TGTGCCAGCAGTTACTCGCCTAGCGGGGCCCACGAGCAGTACTTC. Its protein product is CASSYSPSGAHEQYF.

The chain's CDR3 is CASSFRSGVHEQYF. The CDR3 bases are TGTGCCAGCAGCTTCCGTAGCGGGGTCCACGAGCAGTACTTC. The chain combines TRBV7-4 with TRBJ2-7, with 8 bases lining up with TRBD2. CDR1 SGHVT and CDR2 SQSDAQ come from the germline V gene. The junction had 6 bases not matched to a gene; V was cut back by 3 bases and J by 5 bases. The CDR3 spans 14 residues.

The rearrangement links TRBV3-1 (or the pseudogene TRBV3-2) to TRBJ2-3; 8 positions match TRBD1. V was clipped by 4 bases and J by 1 base; unmatched bases: 7. Looked up from germline, CDR1 is LGHDT and CDR2 is YNNKEL (reference sequence). The CDR3 is 16 residues long. The CDR3 protein is CASSLWTGSGTDTQYF. The CDR3 DNA sequence: TGTGCCAGCAGCCTTTGGACAGGGAGTGGCACAGATACGCAGTATTTT.

The J gene is TRBJ2-1, the V gene TRBV13; no clear D gene. Trimming took off 5 bases at V and 3 bases at J, with 2 bases between the two ends. The length of the CDR3 is 11 residues. Germline values: CDR1 PRHDT, CDR2 FYEKMQ (reference sequence). CDR3 DNA: TGTGCCAGCAGCCTCTACAATGAGCAGTTCTTC. It translates to CASSLYNEQFF.